This section outlines one T cell receptor (beta chain) sequence together with its context. Its antigen is currently unknown. This sample was taken from a study of STAT3 mutations in large granular lymphocyte leukemia. Study background: Roughly 44% of treated T-LGLL patients showed hematologic response to immunosuppression. Study-level findings and limits: Differing intervals and regimens complicate linking therapy response to clone burden. Every T-LGLL patient had at least one immunodominant TCRbeta clonotype. Samples missed the first appearance of the clone. After therapy, about 30% of the 18 patients switched clonotypes, all new clones STAT3 wild type.

Here immunoSEQ multiplex PCR was the method, and the copy in TCRdb shows in-frame clones only, minus some. Of approximately 29,000 clones listed, approximately 86% are singletons. Losses at the gene ends were 1 base for V and 3 bases for J; bases not matched to a gene: 3. Germline V gene data show CDR1 as LGHNA and CDR2 as YNFKEQ. The CDR3 covers 15 residues. The specimen was peripheral blood mononuclear cells. The origin of this receptor is a man in his fifties or sixties with T-cell large granular lymphocyte leukemia. Some clones in this sample may be carry-over from other donors' samples. The gene calls are TRBV4-2 and TRBJ2-5, with 9 bases aligning to TRBD2. CDR3 nucleotides: TGTGCCAGCAGCCAAGTTGCTAGCGGGAAAGAGACCCAGTACTTC. It is translated as CASSQVASGKETQYF.